This paragraph covers one T cell receptor (beta chain) sequence. Its target is not known. Trimming removed 5 bases at V and 7 bases at J, with 15 bases between. CDR1 is SNHLY, CDR2 FYNNEI, per germline. The CDR3 has 15 amino acids. Each PCR replicate from the sorted subsets contained 200 to 250 ng DNA, which is about 31,000 T cell genomes. As processed by the authors: Filtering differed since immunoSEQ provided only junctions, with no quality scores. Using immunoSEQ multiplex PCR, the repertoire was profiled, and TCRdb retains in-frame clones only, with some absent. V, J and clone size reflect that table, while D and trimming were determined from the DNA. Of 2 million to 2.5 million clones in the sample, approximately 93% were seen once. The data stem from a study of shared clonotypes between healthy human individuals. Study-level points and caveats: Across a few donors, naive CD4 shared around 5.1%, naive CD8 3% to 3.5%, memory CD4 more than 2%, memory CD8 roughly 0.37%.

The source is a man aged 18 to 30 in good health. Some clones in this sample may be carry-over from other donors' samples. The gene calls are TRBV2 and TRBJ1-6; D call uncertain. The sequenced sample consisted of naive CD4+ T cells from PBMCs. Subset reported: CD45RA+ positively selected. DNA of the CDR3: TGTGCCAGCAGTATGTACCAAACCGAAAATTCACCCCTCCACTTT. This encodes CASSMYQTENSPLHF.